This passage covers 30 T cell receptor beta chains from one sample sequenced in a study of CDR3 diversity in severe acne. TCRdb processed the PCR reads anew with MiXCR; each CDR3 protein has one entry. Of approximately 90,000 distinct CDR3 sequences in the sample, under 55% are singletons; the top ten hold under 14%. The sequenced sample was blood. These receptors came from a male donor with severe acne vulgaris.

The sample holds a few counts of this clonotype. The gene calls are TRBV12-3 or TRBV12-4 and TRBJ1-6, with 10 bases matching TRBD1. J was trimmed by 7 bases and V by 7 bases; bases with no gene match: 4. The CDR3 is made up of 14 amino acids. The CDR3 spells CASNPGQGNSPLHF. The CDR3 region has the DNA TGTGCCAGCAACCCGGGACAGGGGAATTCACCCCTCCACTTT.

The V call is TRBV20-1, the J call TRBJ2-7; 10 nucleotides line up with TRBD1. V shed 3 bases and J 6 bases; nucleotides not matched to a gene: 5. Germline V lookup: CDR1 DFQATT, CDR2 SNEGSKA (reference sequence). The CDR3 length is 13 residues. The chain's CDR3 is CSASGTGVAEQYF. The CDR3 DNA follows: TGCAGTGCTAGCGGGACAGGGGTGGCCGAGCAGTACTTC.

Worth noting for this clonotype: It is likely a read error, because the conserved phenylalanine at the end of the CDR3 is missing. V usage is TRBV25-1 and J usage is TRBJ1-2; possibly TRBD1 for D (5 bases). This CDR3 region has 15 residues. Germline CDR1 and CDR2: MGHDK and SYGVNS. CDR3 region: CASSEWGIANYGYTL. In DNA form, the CDR3 reads TGTGCCAGCAGCGAATGGGGCATCGCTAACTATGGCTACACCCTC.

Points on this clonotype: An end of the junction differs from the germline gene, which may be a read error. The rearrangement links TRBV12-3 or TRBV12-4 to TRBJ1-5, with 8 bases aligning to TRBD1. This CDR3 contains 15 residues. CDR3 sequence: CASSFTGGYHQPRHF. The CDR3 DNA is TGTGCCAGCAGTTTTACAGGGGGATACCATCAGCCCCGGCATTTT.

The chain links TRBV6-1 to TRBJ2-7; D is perhaps TRBD1 or TRBD2 (5 bases each). V lost 11 bases and J lost 6, with 23 bases in between. The CDR3 extends over 14 amino acids. Per germline, CDR1 MNHNS and CDR2 SASEGT. The CDR3 region is CAFQGDGDASEQYV. CDR3 nucleotides: TGTGCCTTCCAAGGGGACGGCGATGCGAGCGAGCAGTACGTC.

The genes are TRBV19 and TRBJ1-5; 8 bases are a match to TRBD1. This CDR3 is 15 amino acids long. The V gene end was trimmed by 6 bases and the J gene end by 7 bases; junction bases not matched to a gene: 11. Germline values: CDR1 LNHDA, CDR2 SQIVND (reference sequence). This CDR3 is CASSRYDRGGQPQHF. CDR3 nucleotides: TGTGCCAGTAGCCGGTACGACAGGGGTGGACAGCCCCAGCATTTT.

There are a few counts of this clonotype. The chain joins TRBV15 to TRBJ1-2, with 8 bases lining up with TRBD1. CDR1 is LNHNV, CDR2 YYDKDF, per germline (reference sequence). V lost 3 bases, J lost 6 bases, and 0 bases stayed unmatched. The CDR3 has 12 amino acids. The CDR3 loop reads CATSRDRDGYTF. CDR3 sequence (DNA): TGTGCCACCAGCAGGGACAGGGATGGCTACACCTTC.

This sequence joins TRBV9 and TRBJ2-5, with D perhaps assigned TRBD1 or TRBD2 (6 bases each). CDR1 is SGDLS and CDR2 is YYNGEE in the germline V gene. The CDR3 length is 13 residues. Trimming removed 2 bases at V and 5 bases at J, with 10 bases between. The CDR3 is CASSVRGRETQYF. As DNA, the CDR3 is TGTGCCAGCAGCGTCCGGGGGCGGGAGACCCAGTACTTC.

The chain employs TRBV27 and TRBJ2-7; the D gene is possibly TRBD2 (5 bases). V lost 3 bases and J lost 1, with 7 bases in between. The CDR3 runs to 13 residues. Germline V CDR1 and CDR2: MNHEY, SMNVEV (reference sequence). The CDR3: CASSLDFSYEQYF. The CDR3, as DNA: TGTGCCAGCAGTTTGGACTTTTCCTACGAGCAGTACTTC.

Worth noting for this clonotype: It may be a read error: a sequence one base away is much more abundant. The rearrangement links TRBV2 to TRBJ2-5; possibly TRBD2 for D (6 bases). Germline-derived CDR1 and CDR2 are SNHLY and FYNNEI. This CDR3 comprises 16 residues. As DNA, the CDR3 is TGTGCCAGCAGTGAAGAAAGGCGGGGTCTTCAAGAGACCCGGTACTTC. It specifies CASSEERRGLQETRYF. The whole variable domain, remainder taken from reference TRBV2 and TRBJ2-5, is EPEVTQTPSHQVTQMGQEVILRCVPISNHLYFYWYRQILGQKVEFLVSFYNNEISEKSEIFDDQFSVERPDGSNFTLKIRSTKLEDSAMYFCASSEERRGLQETRYFGPGTRLLVL.

This chain joins TRBV28 and TRBJ1-5, with D possibly TRBD1 on 5 matching bases. Trimming shortened V by 11 bases and J by 2 bases, and 16 bases separated the two germline ends. In germline, CDR1 is MDHEN, CDR2 SYDVKM. The CDR3 contains 14 residues. The CDR3 here is CACQGGSGNQPQHF. CDR3 nucleotides: TGTGCCTGCCAGGGTGGTTCGGGCAATCAGCCCCAGCATTTT. Full variable domain (missing parts from reference TRBV28 and TRBJ1-5): DVKVTQSSRYLVKRTGEKVFLECVQDMDHENMFWYRQDPGLGLRLIYFSYDVKMKEKGDIPEGYSVSREKKERFSLILESASTNQTSMYLCACQGGSGNQPQHFGDGTRLSIL.

The chain recombines TRBV25-1 with TRBJ1-1, with unresolved D. V lost 6 bases, J lost 1 base, and 12 bases lay in between. This CDR3 has 14 residues. Per the germline V gene, CDR1 is MGHDK and CDR2 is SYGVNS. CDR3 residues: CASRPGLENTEAFF. The CDR3 DNA follows: TGTGCCAGCAGACCCGGACTGGAGAACACTGAAGCTTTCTTT.

J is TRBJ2-5 and V is TRBV25-1; D is perhaps TRBD2 (7 bases). Trimming pared 1 base from V and 5 bases from J, leaving 11 bases between. The CDR3 length is 14 residues. Germline V lookup: CDR1 MGHDK, CDR2 SYGVNS. CDR3 region: CASSEFGGAETQYF. The CDR3 DNA reads TGTGCCAGCAGTGAATTTGGGGGGGCTGAGACCCAGTACTTC.

This clonotype is medium-sized in the sample. This CDR3 is CATSVRADAEQYF. CDR3 sequence (DNA): TGTGCCACGTCGGTGAGAGCGGACGCCGAGCAGTACTTC. This sequence joins TRBV15 and TRBJ2-7, with D maybe TRBD2 (5 bases). Germline V gives CDR1 LNHNV, CDR2 YYDKDF (reference sequence). CDR3 length: 13 amino acids. Trimming shortened V by 9 bases and J by 6 bases, and 18 bases separated the two germline ends. The full variable domain, its missing parts supplied by reference TRBV15 and TRBJ2-7, is DAMVIQNPRYQVTQFGKPVTLSCSQTLNHNVMYWYQQKSSQAPKLLFHYYDKDFNNEADTPDNFQSRRPNTSFCFLDIRSPGLGDTAMYLCATSVRADAEQYFGPGTRLTVT.

This clonotype was seen a handful of times. The J gene is TRBJ2-5, the V gene TRBV7-9; D might be TRBD2 (6 bases). The germline V gene encodes CDR1 SEHNR and CDR2 FQNEAQ (reference sequence). This CDR3 region has 11 residues. The CDR3 loop is CASGLQETQYF. CDR3 DNA: TGTGCTAGCGGACTCCAAGAGACCCAGTACTTC.

In this sample, this clonotype turned up a few times. The CDR3 bases are TGTGCCAGCAGCTTGACGGGGGAAGGAAACACCATATATTTT. Protein: CASSLTGEGNTIYF. The chain is built from TRBV5-6 and TRBJ1-3; a possible D gene is TRBD1 (5 bases). Trimming took 1 base from V and 4 from J, leaving 9 bases between them. Per the germline V gene, CDR1 is SGHDT and CDR2 is YYEEEE. The CDR3 sequence is 14 residues long.

The V call is TRBV20-1, the J call TRBJ2-5; 8 bases align to TRBD1. CDR3 size: 15 residues. Germline values: CDR1 DFQATT, CDR2 SNEGSKA (reference sequence). Germline trimming cut 3 bases from V and 5 bases from J; bases unmatched to any gene: 11. The CDR3 DNA reads as TGCAGTGCTAGTAGTGCAGGGGGCCATCAGGAGACCCAGTACTTC. This sequence encodes CSASSAGGHQETQYF.

This clonotype is medium-sized (0.01 to 0.1%) within its sample. V and J are TRBV30 and TRBJ1-6; no firm D call. The V end was cut by 1 base, the J end by 9 bases, with 10 bases between. The germline V gene has CDR1 GTSNPN and CDR2 SVGIG (reference sequence). The CDR3 spans 13 residues. The chain's CDR3 is CAWSGQDGSPLHF. For the CDR3, the DNA is TGTGCCTGGAGTGGGCAGGATGGTTCACCCCTCCACTTT.

This clonotype was counted a few times. The chain couples TRBV13 to TRBJ2-6; D uncertain. Trimming pared 1 base from V and 12 bases from J, leaving 10 bases between. CDR1 PRHDT and CDR2 FYEKMQ come from the germline V gene (reference sequence). CDR3 size: 13 residues. The CDR3 bases are TGTGCCAGCAGCTTAGTCGACAACCCCGTCCTGACTTTC. Translating it yields CASSLVDNPVLTF. The complete variable domain, with remaining parts taken from reference TRBV13 and TRBJ2-6, reads AAGVIQSPRHLIKEKRETATLKCYPIPRHDTVYWYQQGPGQDPQFLISFYEKMQSDKGSIPDRFSAQQFSDYHSELNMSSLELGDSALYFCASSLVDNPVLTFGAGSRLTVL.

V and J are TRBV15 and TRBJ2-7, with TRBD1 matching 7 bases. Germline loops: CDR1 LNHNV, CDR2 YYDKDF (reference sequence). Trimming cost V 3 bases and J 4 bases; bases outside gene matches: 12. This CDR3 is 16 amino acids long. CDR3 region: CATSRQPGTAFYEQYF. The CDR3 DNA reads TGTGCCACCAGCAGGCAACCCGGGACAGCCTTTTACGAGCAGTACTTC.

This rearrangement joins TRBV11-3 to TRBJ1-4; D possibly corresponds to TRBD1 (5 bases). The CDR3 runs 14 residues. The germline V and J ends were trimmed by 1 base and 6 bases, with 9 bases remaining between them. The germline CDR1 and CDR2 sequences are SGHNT and YENEEA. This CDR3 reads CASSLGQRYEKLFF. The DNA for the CDR3 is TGTGCCAGCAGCTTAGGACAGCGCTATGAAAAACTGTTTTTT.

The rearrangement joins TRBV10-2 to TRBJ2-3; 8 positions agree with TRBD2. The CDR3 runs to 16 residues. The germline gives CDR1 WSHSY, CDR2 SAAADI. J was trimmed by 5 bases and V by 6 bases; bases with no gene match: 13. This chain's CDR3 is CASRGSSGRAIDTQYF. CDR3 bases: TGCGCCAGCAGGGGATCTTCCGGGAGGGCCATAGATACGCAGTATTTT.

A note on this clonotype: A much larger clone differs by one base, so this may be a read error. This rearrangement joins TRBV2 to TRBJ2-3; the D gene could be TRBD1 or TRBD2 (6 bases each). The germline gives CDR1 SNHLY, CDR2 FYNNEI. The CDR3 is 15 amino acids. CDR3 amino acids: CASGDQGTSTDTQYF. The CDR3 bases are TGTGCCAGCGGTGACCAGGGGACTAGCACAGATACGCAGTATTTT. The variable domain in full, completed from reference TRBV2 and TRBJ2-3, reads EPEVTQTPSHQVTQMGQEVILRCVPISNHLYFYWYRQILGQKVEFLVSFYNNEISEKSEIFDDQFSVERPDGSNFTLKIRSTKLEDSAMYFCASGDQGTSTDTQYFGPGTRLTVL.

V is TRBV12-3 or TRBV12-4 and J is TRBJ1-2, with D unresolved. This CDR3 comprises 13 residues. V lost 3 bases and J 5 bases, leaving 10 bases between the germline ends. The CDR3 DNA is TGTGCCAGCAGTTTGACCTCAGGATATGGCTACACCTTC. This translates into CASSLTSGYGYTF.

As for this clonotype: At one end, the junction sequence differs from germline, possibly due to a read error. This sequence joins TRBV16 and TRBJ1-4; TRBD1 aligns across 9 bases. Germline V gene data show CDR1 as KGHSY and CDR2 as FQNENV. CDR3 length: 14 amino acids. The CDR3 protein is CASSQSGTGNGLCF. The CDR3, as DNA: TGTGCCAGCAGCCAATCGGGGACAGGGAACGGACTGTGTTTT.

The V call is TRBV7-9, the J call TRBJ2-5, with no clear D. The CDR3 has 13 residues. Deletions cut 5 bases from V and 9 bases from J, with 16 bases between. Looked up from germline, CDR1 is SEHNR and CDR2 is FQNEAQ (reference sequence). In nucleotides, the CDR3 is TGTGCCAGCAGCCCCCCGGTCTCTTCGGCCCAGTACTTC. Amino acids: CASSPPVSSAQYF.

The chain recombines TRBV20-1 with TRBJ2-5, with D perhaps TRBD1 (6 bases). The CDR3 extends over 17 amino acids. Germline assignment: CDR1 DFQATT and CDR2 SNEGSKA (reference sequence). V dropped 1 base and J dropped 4 bases, with 22 bases sitting between them. For the CDR3, the DNA is TGCAGTGCTAGAGCTGAACCGGGACACCGAGGAGGAGAGACCCAGTACTTC. Residues: CSARAEPGHRGGETQYF.

The chain joins TRBV6-5 to TRBJ2-7; D is ambiguous. Trimming took 5 bases from V and 2 from J, leaving 16 bases between them. This CDR3 has 15 amino acids. Germline CDR1 MNHEY, CDR2 SVGAGI. CDR3 protein: CASSNGATHPYEQYF. Here the CDR3 DNA reads TGTGCCAGCAGTAACGGCGCCACCCATCCCTACGAGCAGTACTTC.

A few counts support this clonotype. V is TRBV9 and J is TRBJ2-7; 7 positions match TRBD2. Germline assignment: CDR1 SGDLS and CDR2 YYNGEE. This CDR3 is built from 15 residues. With 3 bases clipped from V and 0 bases from J, the junction kept 6 bases outside the gene matches. CDR3 DNA sequence: TGTGCCAGCAGCGAAAGCGGGGAGAGCTCCTACGAGCAGTACTTC. Its protein product is CASSESGESSYEQYF.

The chain employs TRBV7-8 and TRBJ1-2; the D is unclear. Germline CDR1 SGHVS, CDR2 FQNEAQ. CDR3 size: 11 residues. The V end was cut by 9 bases, the J end by 8 bases, with 13 bases between. The CDR3 DNA reads as TGTGCCAGTAAAAGGGAGGGAGGCTACACCTTC. Translation: CASKREGGYTF.